A single sample is the source of the 29 T cell receptor beta chains below, sequenced in a study of T cell responses to AZD1222 COVID-19 vaccine. Measured with immunoSEQ multiplex PCR; TCRdb has only the in-frame clones, and not every one. This table has some 120,000 clones, 91% appearing once. Sequencing used peripheral blood, obtained on day 0 of AZD1222 vaccination. These receptors originate from an adult in good health.

The J gene is TRBJ2-2, the V gene TRBV11-1; the D is unclear. CDR3 length: 13 amino acids. The V and J ends lost 0 bases and 5 bases respectively, with 4 bases between them. Per the germline V gene, CDR1 is SGHAT and CDR2 is FQDESV (reference sequence). The CDR3 coding sequence is TGTGCCAGCAGCTTAGCACGAACCGGGGAGCTGTTTTTT. Protein product: CASSLARTGELFF.

A single count supports this clone. The gene calls are TRBV10-1 and TRBJ2-7; D possibly uses TRBD1 or TRBD2 (6 bases each). V was cut by 3 bases and J by 2 bases, with 11 bases left in between. Germline V lookup: CDR1 WNHNN, CDR2 SYGVQD (reference sequence). CDR3 length equals 14 residues. CDR3 region: CASSDRGEAYEQYF. CDR3 DNA sequence: TGCGCCAGCAGTGATAGGGGGGAGGCCTACGAGCAGTACTTC.

The chain uses TRBV6-5 and TRBJ1-3, with a possible D match to TRBD1 (6 bases). From germline, CDR1 is MNHEY and CDR2 SVGAGI. The V end lost 0 bases, the J end lost 4 bases, and 10 bases lay between the germline ends. The CDR3 contains 15 residues. DNA for the CDR3: TGTGCCAGCAGTTACTCATCAGGGGACGGAAACACCATATATTTT. Residues: CASSYSSGDGNTIYF.

This clone has only one observation. This chain uses TRBV6-5 with TRBJ2-7; no reliable D call. V shed 2 bases and J shed 7 bases, with 15 bases lying between them. Germline V CDR1 and CDR2: MNHEY, SVGAGI. The CDR3 totals 14 residues. CDR3 sequence reads: CASSYHPRAWEQYF. DNA of the CDR3: TGTGCCAGCAGTTACCATCCTAGGGCGTGGGAGCAGTACTTC.

J is TRBJ2-2 and V is TRBV9, with D tentatively TRBD1 (6 bases). The CDR3 has 15 amino acids. Trimming removed 2 bases at V and 1 base at J, with 9 bases between. Germline-derived CDR1 and CDR2 are SGDLS and YYNGEE. CDR3 DNA: TGTGCCAGCAGCGTCAGGGGCCAGAACACCGGGGAGCTGTTTTTT. Amino acids: CASSVRGQNTGELFF.

The chain carries TRBV12-3 or TRBV12-4 and TRBJ2-1; D is possibly TRBD1 (5 bases). CDR3 length: 12 residues. The V end lost 6 bases, the J end lost 13 bases, and 16 bases lay between the germline ends. CDR3 nucleotides: TGTGCCAGCAGACAGGCCCCTTCACCCCAGTTCTTC. This codes for CASRQAPSPQFF.

The V gene is TRBV3-1 (or the pseudogene TRBV3-2), the J gene TRBJ1-1, with D maybe TRBD1 (5 bases). Germline V gene data show CDR1 as LGHDT and CDR2 as YNNKEL (reference sequence). V was shortened by 1 base and J by 1 base, with 10 bases between the two germline ends. The CDR3 has 15 amino acids. The CDR3 loop is CASSQAGGRNTEAFF. For the CDR3, the DNA is TGTGCCAGCAGCCAAGCCGGGGGTAGGAACACTGAAGCTTTCTTT.

The chain combines TRBV6-1 with TRBJ1-4, with TRBD1 matching 7 bases. Germline assignment: CDR1 MNHNS and CDR2 SASEGT. The CDR3 is 17 residues long. J lost 0 bases, V lost 0 bases, and 4 bases had no gene match. CDR3 in DNA: TGTGCCAGCAGTGAAGCGACAGGGTTGTCAACTAATGAAAAACTGTTTTTT. Amino acid sequence: CASSEATGLSTNEKLFF.

The chain carries TRBV19 and TRBJ2-2; 8 positions match TRBD2. This CDR3 region has 13 residues. Germline assignment: CDR1 LNHDA and CDR2 SQIVND (reference sequence). J was trimmed by 7 bases and V by 5 bases; bases with no gene match: 3. Here the CDR3 reads CASSRGGIGELFF. The CDR3 nucleotides are TGTGCCAGTAGTCGGGGGGGAATCGGGGAGCTGTTTTTT.

This chain joins TRBV5-4 and TRBJ1-2, with TRBD1 identical over 8 bases. This CDR3 is 15 amino acids long. Looked up from germline, CDR1 is SGHNT and CDR2 is YYREEE (reference sequence). Trimming took 3 bases from V and 4 from J; bases not matched to a gene: 8. The DNA of the CDR3 is TGTGCCAGCAGCTGGGGACAGGTCGACTCCTATGGCTACACCTTC. It encodes CASSWGQVDSYGYTF.

V is TRBV3-1 (or the pseudogene TRBV3-2) and J is TRBJ1-1, with 10 bases aligning to TRBD1. Trimming cost V 4 bases and J 4 bases; bases outside gene matches: 9. The CDR3 length is 16 residues. Germline V gene data show CDR1 as LGHDT and CDR2 as YNNKEL (reference sequence). CDR3 sequence: CASSRPGTGVATEAFF. CDR3 coding DNA: TGTGCCAGCAGCCGTCCCGGGACAGGGGTGGCCACTGAAGCTTTCTTT.

This clone was picked up one time. This sequence joins TRBV7-2 and TRBJ2-1; either TRBD1 or TRBD2 may fit D (5 bases each). Deletions cut 4 bases from V and 6 bases from J, with 10 bases between. CDR1 SGHTA and CDR2 FQGNSA come from the germline V gene. The CDR3 has 13 residues. As DNA, the CDR3 is TGTGCCAGCAGCTCCCGTGGGGGCAATGAGCAGTTCTTC. Translation gives CASSSRGGNEQFF.

The J gene is TRBJ2-7, the V gene TRBV28; possible D gene TRBD1, 6 bases. Germline V gene lookup returns CDR1 MDHEN and CDR2 SYDVKM. The CDR3 is made up of 15 amino acids. The germline V and J ends were trimmed by 1 base and 3 bases, with 13 bases remaining between them. This CDR3 is CASSLYHRQDYEQYF. The CDR3 coding sequence is TGTGCCAGCAGTTTATACCACCGACAGGACTACGAGCAGTACTTC.

The chain has TRBV5-1 and TRBJ1-5; D might be TRBD1 (5 bases). The V gene lost 4 bases and the J gene lost 4 bases, with 9 bases spanning the gap. The germline V gene encodes CDR1 SGHRS and CDR2 YFSETQ. CDR3 length: 13 residues. For the CDR3, the DNA is TGCGCCAGCAGCCTGGACACTAATCAGCCCCAGCATTTT. Amino acids: CASSLDTNQPQHF.

The CDR3 DNA reads as TGTGCCAGCTGGCAGGGGGGGCTAATAGGAACTGAAGCTTTCTTT. This codes for CASWQGGLIGTEAFF. The chain carries TRBV6-6 and TRBJ1-1; 7 nucleotides align to TRBD1. Germline assignment: CDR1 MNHNY and CDR2 SVGAGI (reference sequence). This CDR3 is 15 amino acids long. J was trimmed by 5 bases and V by 8 bases; bases with no gene match: 14.

The chain recombines TRBV12-3 or TRBV12-4 with TRBJ1-1; D gene uncertain. The CDR3 sequence is 11 residues long. The V and J ends lost 5 bases and 1 base respectively, with 2 bases between them. The chain's CDR3 is CASSANTEAFF. Written as DNA, the CDR3 is TGTGCCAGCAGTGCGAACACTGAAGCTTTCTTT.

The rearrangement links TRBV7-8 to TRBJ2-7; the D is unclear. Between the trimmed V and J ends, which lost 5 bases and 3 bases, there was a span of 23 bases. This CDR3 comprises 17 residues. The germline CDR1 and CDR2 sequences are SGHVS and FQNEAQ. The CDR3 sequence: CASSAEARRLEYYEQYF. In DNA form, the CDR3 reads TGTGCCAGCAGCGCTGAAGCGCGACGACTGGAATACTACGAGCAGTACTTC.

The chain joins TRBV5-5 to TRBJ2-5; D call uncertain. The CDR3 is 12 amino acids. V lost 0 bases to trimming and J lost 5 bases, with 5 bases between them. Germline V gene data show CDR1 as SGHKS and CDR2 as YYEKEE (reference sequence). CDR3 in amino acids: CASSLEEETQYF. As DNA, the CDR3 is TGTGCCAGCAGCTTGGAGGAGGAGACCCAGTACTTC.

The chain is built from TRBV2 and TRBJ1-5; a weak D match, TRBD1 (5 bases). The V end lost 5 bases, the J end lost 0 bases, and 5 bases lay between the germline ends. The CDR3 spans 13 residues. The germline V gene has CDR1 SNHLY and CDR2 FYNNEI. The CDR3 nucleotides are TGTGCCAGCAGTCAGGGTAGCAATCAGCCCCAGCATTTT. Its protein product is CASSQGSNQPQHF.

This clone was recorded only once. The rearrangement links TRBV30 to TRBJ1-4; D gene ambiguous. From germline, CDR1 is GTSNPN and CDR2 SVGIG (reference sequence). This CDR3 has 14 residues. V shed 2 bases and J shed 4 bases, with 11 bases lying between them. CDR3 sequence: CAWSSGRGNEKLFF. Here the CDR3 DNA reads TGTGCCTGGAGTTCCGGTCGAGGTAATGAAAAACTGTTTTTT.

This chain connects TRBV11-2 to TRBJ1-1; 10 bases are a match to TRBD1. The germline V gene encodes CDR1 SGHAT and CDR2 FQNNGV. V was clipped by 0 bases and J by 3 bases; unmatched bases: 4. This CDR3 is built from 16 residues. CDR3 loop: CASSLDGTGVHTEAFF. The DNA of the CDR3 is TGTGCCAGCAGCTTAGATGGGACAGGGGTGCACACTGAAGCTTTCTTT.

V is TRBV5-6 and J is TRBJ1-1; 7 bases align to TRBD1. V dropped 3 bases and J dropped 2; count of bases not matched to a gene: 10. Germline CDR1 is SGHDT and CDR2 is YYEEEE. CDR3 length: 16 residues. The CDR3 here is CASSWTIQGINTEAFF. The CDR3 DNA reads as TGTGCCAGCAGCTGGACAATACAGGGGATAAACACTGAAGCTTTCTTT.

This clone was observed a few times. This chain links TRBV18 with TRBJ1-1; D not certain. V was trimmed by 4 bases and J by 4 bases, leaving 10 bases between them. The CDR3 extends over 13 amino acids. Germline lookup yields CDR1 KGHSH and CDR2 LQKENI. CDR3 amino acids: CASSRNPGTEAFF. Written as DNA, the CDR3 is TGTGCCAGCTCACGTAACCCGGGCACTGAAGCTTTCTTT.

This chain links TRBV30 with TRBJ2-2; possibly TRBD2 for D (5 bases). Germline assignment: CDR1 GTSNPN and CDR2 SVGIG (reference sequence). The V end lost 0 bases, the J end lost 9 bases, and 14 bases lay between the germline ends. The CDR3 covers 14 residues. The CDR3 bases are TGTGCCTGGAGTGTACGCAGTACGGGGAGGGAGCTGTTTTTT. Protein: CAWSVRSTGRELFF.

V gene TRBV5-5 combines with J gene TRBJ1-4, with a weak D call TRBD1 (5 bases). Germline assignment: CDR1 SGHKS and CDR2 YYEKEE (reference sequence). Between the trimmed V and J ends, which lost 0 bases and 7 bases, there was a span of 10 bases. The CDR3 is 14 residues long. The CDR3 DNA is TGTGCCAGCAGCTTGGTAGGGGCCGGTGAAAAACTGTTTTTT. This encodes CASSLVGAGEKLFF.

The J gene is TRBJ1-5, the V gene TRBV12-5; D possibly corresponds to TRBD1 (5 bases). The CDR3 is 16 amino acids. Looked up from germline, CDR1 is LGHNT and CDR2 is FRNRAP. Deletions cut 1 base from V and 2 bases from J, with 12 bases between. CDR3: CASGLGGSRGNQPQHF. CDR3 nucleotides: TGTGCTAGTGGTTTGGGGGGCAGTAGAGGCAATCAGCCCCAGCATTTT.

The chain carries TRBV19 and TRBJ1-2; possibly TRBD1 for D (5 bases). The V end lost 0 bases, the J end lost 5 bases, and 16 bases lay between the germline ends. The CDR3 sequence is 16 residues long. CDR1 and CDR2 from the germline V gene are LNHDA and SQIVND (reference sequence). CDR3 DNA sequence: TGTGCCAGTAGTATAGAAGGGACCAATCAGTGGTATGGCTACACCTTC. Encoded protein: CASSIEGTNQWYGYTF.

The rearrangement links TRBV5-4 to TRBJ1-4; D not certain. The CDR3 extends over 15 amino acids. Per germline, CDR1 SGHNT and CDR2 YYREEE (reference sequence). Trimming pared 0 bases from V and 3 bases from J, leaving 9 bases between. CDR3 in amino acids: CASSLAGVANEKLFF. CDR3 in DNA: TGTGCCAGCAGCTTGGCCGGCGTTGCTAATGAAAAACTGTTTTTT.

In this sample, this clone turned up once. The J gene is TRBJ1-1, the V gene TRBV7-9, with no clear D. Trimming pared 5 bases from V and 0 bases from J, leaving 13 bases between. This CDR3 comprises 15 residues. The V gene's germline CDR1 is SEHNR and CDR2 FQNEAQ (reference sequence). CDR3 amino acids: CASSRKGLMNTEAFF. CDR3 DNA sequence: TGTGCCAGCAGCCGAAAAGGTCTCATGAACACTGAAGCTTTCTTT.